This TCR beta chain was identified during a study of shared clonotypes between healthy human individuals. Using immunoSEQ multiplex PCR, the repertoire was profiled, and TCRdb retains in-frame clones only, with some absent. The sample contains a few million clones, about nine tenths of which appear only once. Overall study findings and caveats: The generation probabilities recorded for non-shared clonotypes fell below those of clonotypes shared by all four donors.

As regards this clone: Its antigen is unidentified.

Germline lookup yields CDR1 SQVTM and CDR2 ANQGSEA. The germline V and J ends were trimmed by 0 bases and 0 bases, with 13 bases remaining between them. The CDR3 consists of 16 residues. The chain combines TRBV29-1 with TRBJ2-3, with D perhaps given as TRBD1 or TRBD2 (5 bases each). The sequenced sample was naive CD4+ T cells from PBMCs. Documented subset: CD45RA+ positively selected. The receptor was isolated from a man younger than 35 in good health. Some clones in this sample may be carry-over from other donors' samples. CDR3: CSVEDRARGSTDTQYF. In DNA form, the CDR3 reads TGCAGCGTTGAAGATCGGGCGAGGGGAAGCACAGATACGCAGTATTTT.